This TCR beta chain was identified during a study of T cell responses to AZD1222 COVID-19 vaccine listed by TCRdb under 2021. Regarding the research as a whole: TCR sequencing was performed for some 250 trial participants, of whom about 200 were given two doses of AZD1222 and some 26 were given two doses of MenACWY control vaccine. Trial participants were enrolled by age into 18-55, 56-69 and 70-plus year subgroups, with about 150, 28 and 57 TCR-sequenced participants respectively.

The CDR3 regions of human TCRbeta chains were analyzed by immunosequencing. Processing in the source paper ran as follows. TCRs in the repertoires were compared against a reference library of SARS-CoV-2-specific TCRs that had been generated with the MIRA antigen-specificity platform. Breadth meant the fraction of unique TCRs that were SARS-CoV-2-associated, whereas depth meant the fraction of total T cells that were SARS-CoV-2-associated. Using the MIRA data, each spike-specific TCR was assigned both to the spike region to which the TCR was reactive and to a CD4 or CD8 class. Log10-transformed breadth and depth values were compared by one-way ANOVA with Sidak's multiple comparisons tests. Drawn from immuneACCESS, this table holds only the in-frame rearrangements with V and J called that TCRdb kept. Clones are partly lost; checked studies trace under half to an unresolved V gene and leave the rest unexplained. The DNA was the basis for D and trimming; V, J and clone size are from that table. The sample profile shows fewer than 90,000 clones; roughly 84% of them were found once. The leading ten clones occupy 5.6% of the sample.

Study-wide conclusions, independent of this receptor: Because no samples from the day 14 peak response were available, repertoires could be characterized only after the peak T cell response. Participants were mostly white British and included more females than males, and it was suggested by the authors that clonal diversity may have been underestimated. Conclusions about previously exposed vaccinees were limited because only a handful of AZD1222 recipients were SARS-CoV-2 seropositive at baseline. A significant rise in spike-specific TCR breadth and depth was observed after two AZD1222 doses relative to day 0 and relative to MenACWY recipients. The vaccine-associated CD4 TCRs covered the entire spike protein, and the dominant responses fell in regions 160-218 and 743-854. In the small 56-69-year group, the increase in depth fell short of significance, most likely because of low power. Nearly half of unique spike-specific TCRs reportedly recognized epitopes outside regions mutated in the B.1.351 and B.1.1.7 variants.

The meaning of the sample's time point label: about 28 days (+/-7) after the second vaccine dose. AZD1222 recipients given second doses at about 4 weeks or at about 12 weeks were pooled, since spike-specific TCR depth and breadth were not found to differ between the two schedules. The vaccinee samples were drawn from two UK trials, COV001 and COV002, one of which was a single-blind randomized controlled phase 2/3 trial testing AZD1222 (ChAdOx1 nCoV-19) in healthy adults. For TCRbeta chain sequencing, PBMC samples were collected from trial participants at day 0 and at day 28 after the second dose. Cut back by 8 bases and 7 bases, the V and J ends lie 14 bases apart. Inclusive of the bounding cysteine and phenylalanine, the CDR3 is 13 residues long. Of the read, only the CDR3 DNA is kept; its 39 bases are in frame from base 1. Reading the germline V gene gives CDR1 SNHLY and CDR2 FYNNEI. Concerning this clone: The antigen this receptor binds is unknown. No base-level quality is on record; no much larger clone is a single base apart.

The starting material was peripheral blood, obtained 28 days after the second AZD1222 dose. This sequence was found in an adult who received the AZD1222 COVID-19 vaccine. The rearrangement combines TRBV2 with TRBJ1-4; a tentative D match to TRBD1 spans 5 bases. The CDR3 region reads CASGRDQGEKLFF. The DNA sequence is given as TGTGCCAGCGGCCGGGATCAGGGTGAAAAACTGTTTTTT.